This is a list of T cell receptor beta chains from one sample in a study of preoperative IRX-2 immunotherapy in early breast cancer. Assay used: immunoSEQ multiplex PCR; TCRdb lists only in-frame clones, some missing. Among tens of thousands of clones listed, roughly 80% were seen once. The sample in question was lymph node tissue, obtained before IRX-2 immunotherapy. Source of these receptors: a human donor with breast cancer. Each CDR3 is given with its conserved first and last residue. D genes are given only for firm matches. Some rows have no size entry. The others give once, few or many, or a class for an expanded clone.

NA,TRBJ1-3,NA,TRBV28,TGTGCCAGCAGTGAATGGACGGGTGGAAACACCATATATTTT,CASSEWTGGNTIYF
TRBD1,TRBJ2-7,NA,TRBV6-8,TGTGCCAGCAGTTTGCGGACAGGAAGGACCTACGAGCAGTACTTC,CASSLRTGRTYEQYF
NA,TRBJ2-7,large,TRBV7-1,TGTGCCAGCAGCATCTACAGGGAAGGCGAGCAGTACTTC,CASSIYREGEQYF
TRBD1,TRBJ1-1,few,TRBV19,TGTGCCAGTCTACCGGGACAGGGGGAATGGGACACTGAAGCTTTCTTT,CASLPGQGEWDTEAFF
TRBD1,TRBJ1-4,NA,TRBV28,TGTGCCAGCAGTTCCGGACAGGTAGCAACTAATGAAAAACTGTTTTTT,CASSSGQVATNEKLFF
TRBD1,TRBJ1-2,once,TRBV6-8,TGTGCCAGCAGTTACTCGGGACAGGGGGCGAGGGGCTACACCTTC,CASSYSGQGARGYTF
NA,TRBJ2-5,NA,TRBV11-3,TGTGCCAGCAGCTCAAGTCAAGCTACGGAGACCCAGTACTTC,CASSSSQATETQYF
NA,TRBJ1-1,NA,TRBV7-1,TGTGCCAGCAGCTTATTCGGGAACACTGAAGCTTTCTTT,CASSLFGNTEAFF
NA,TRBJ1-1,once,TRBV29-1,TGCAGCGTTGTTGGGACGCCCTCAGGGTGGACTGAAGCTTTCTTT,CSVVGTPSGWTEAFF
NA,TRBJ2-3,NA,TRBV6-8,TGTGCCAGCAGTTATCACACAGATACGCAGTATTTT,CASSYHTDTQYF
NA,TRBJ1-2,once,TRBV11-3,TGTGCCAGCAGCTTATCTCGGACAGCCAACTATGGCTACACCTTC,CASSLSRTANYGYTF
TRBD1,TRBJ1-1,NA,TRBV6-8,TGTGCCATCAGGGACCGGGACAGGGTAGGGAACACTGAAGCTTTCTTT,CAIRDRDRVGNTEAFF
NA,TRBJ1-4,NA,TRBV5-1,TGCGCCAGCACCCTCCGGGACCCCCGTGAAAAACTGTTTTTT,CASTLRDPREKLFF
NA,TRBJ1-5,NA,TRBV18,TGTGCCAGCTCGAATCGGGGTCAGCCCCAGCATTTT,CASSNRGQPQHF
NA,TRBJ1-3,NA,TRBV6-8,TGTGCCAGCAGTTACTCCTCCGGGGGGAGTTCTGGAAACACCATATATTTT,CASSYSSGGSSGNTIYF
NA,TRBJ2-2,NA,TRBV2,TGTGCCAGCTTAGGACACAACACCGGGGAGCTGTTTTTT,CASLGHNTGELFF
TRBD1,TRBJ1-2,NA,TRBV6-8,TGTGCCAGCACCCAGGGTCAGGGGGGAAACTATGGCTACACCTTC,CASTQGQGGNYGYTF